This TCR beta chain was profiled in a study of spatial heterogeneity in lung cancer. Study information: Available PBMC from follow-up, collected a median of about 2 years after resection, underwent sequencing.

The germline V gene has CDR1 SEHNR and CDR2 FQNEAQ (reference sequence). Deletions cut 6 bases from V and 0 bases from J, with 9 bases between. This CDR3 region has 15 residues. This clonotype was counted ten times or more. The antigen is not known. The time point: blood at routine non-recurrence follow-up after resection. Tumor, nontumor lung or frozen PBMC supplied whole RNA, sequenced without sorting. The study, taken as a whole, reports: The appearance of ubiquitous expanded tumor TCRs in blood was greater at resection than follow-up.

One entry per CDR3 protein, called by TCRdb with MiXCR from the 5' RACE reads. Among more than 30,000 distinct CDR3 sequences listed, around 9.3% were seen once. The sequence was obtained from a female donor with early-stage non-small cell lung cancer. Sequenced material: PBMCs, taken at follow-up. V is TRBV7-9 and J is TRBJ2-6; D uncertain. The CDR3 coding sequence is TGTGCCAGCAGACACACCCCCTCTGGGGCCAACGTCCTGACTTTC. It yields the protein CASRHTPSGANVLTF.